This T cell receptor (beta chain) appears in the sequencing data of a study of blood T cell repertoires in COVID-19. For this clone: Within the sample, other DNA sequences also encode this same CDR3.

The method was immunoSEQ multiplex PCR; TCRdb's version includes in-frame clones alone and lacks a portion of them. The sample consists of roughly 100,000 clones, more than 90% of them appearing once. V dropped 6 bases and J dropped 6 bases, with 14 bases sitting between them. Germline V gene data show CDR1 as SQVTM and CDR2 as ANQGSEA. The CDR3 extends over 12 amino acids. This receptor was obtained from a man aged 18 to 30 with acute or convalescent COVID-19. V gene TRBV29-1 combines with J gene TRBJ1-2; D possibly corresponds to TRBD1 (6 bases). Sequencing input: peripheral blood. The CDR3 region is CSVTQGLHGYTF. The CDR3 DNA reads TGCAGCGTGACGCAGGGGTTACATGGCTACACCTTC. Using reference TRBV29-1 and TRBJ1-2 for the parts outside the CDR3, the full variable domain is SAVISQKPSRDICQRGTSLTIQCQVDSQVTMMFWYRQQPGQSLTLIATANQGSEATYESGFVIDKFPISRPNLTFSTLTVSNMSPEDSSIYLCSVTQGLHGYTFGSGTRLTVV.